The rows below give T cell receptor beta chains drawn from one sample of a study of CD8 T cells in ankylosing spondylitis. MiXCR, applied by TCRdb to the 5' RACE reads, yields one record per CDR3 protein. The sample carries roughly 100,000 distinct CDR3 sequences, 8% to 10% recorded once. The sequenced material came from blood, either unsorted or a sorted T cell fraction (not recorded which). All receptors come from a male donor with ankylosing spondylitis or in good health (not recorded which). Each CDR3 is given with its conserved first and last residue. D genes are given only for firm matches.

v_gene	j_gene	d_gene	CDR3aa
TRBV9	TRBJ2-1	TRBD2	CASSVATSGLGSYNEQFF
TRBV4-3	TRBJ2-1	.	CASSQGNHRYYNEQFF
TRBV12-3/TRBV12-4	TRBJ1-5	.	CATGFSNQPQHF
TRBV25-1	TRBJ2-4	.	CASSPGGLNIQYF
TRBV5-1	TRBJ1-1	.	CASSTDGNTEAFF
TRBV27	TRBJ2-2	TRBD1	CASSLRQGAITGELFF
TRBV6-2/TRBV6-3	TRBJ2-1	TRBD2	CASSYSSTGGTVDEQFF
TRBV5-1	TRBJ2-1	TRBD1	CASSGIQGVNEQFF
TRBV5-1	TRBJ2-6	.	CASSSGAEGSGANVLTF
TRBV12-5	TRBJ2-2	.	CASGLGPITGELFF
TRBV24-1	TRBJ2-1	.	CATRGWDNEQFF
TRBV29-1	TRBJ2-7	.	CSVGTTGPYEQYF
TRBV12-3/TRBV12-4	TRBJ2-2	.	CASSRSLANTGELFF
TRBV5-1	TRBJ2-3	.	CASRQQDTDTQYF
TRBV13	TRBJ2-1	TRBD2	CASSLQREVRNEQFF
TRBV4-3	TRBJ1-1	.	CASSPNGGFGTTEAFF
TRBV5-6	TRBJ2-1	.	CASSFRTAGNYNEQFF
TRBV7-9	TRBJ1-2	TRBD1	CASSLRDRAAYGYTF
TRBV3-1	TRBJ1-2	.	CASSQDGGYYGYTF
TRBV19	TRBJ1-5	.	CASSFQIYQPQHF
TRBV5-1	TRBJ2-3	.	CASTAVRLSGTDTQYF
TRBV7-8	TRBJ2-5	.	CASSLDSSETQYF
TRBV5-5	TRBJ1-4	.	CASSLGPVGEKLFF
TRBV20-1	TRBJ2-1	TRBD1	CSAAGTGPYNEQFF
TRBV7-6	TRBJ2-1	TRBD2	CASGTTAYNEQFF
TRBV4-3	TRBJ2-7	TRBD1	CASSLVPTGITYEQYF
TRBV10-3	TRBJ2-1	TRBD2	CAISEPPGRGSYNEQFF
TRBV21-1	TRBJ2-3	.	CASSSRTGLNADTQYF
TRBV5-5	TRBJ2-3	TRBD2	CASSLSPSGITDTQYF
TRBV28	TRBJ2-3	TRBD2	CASSSGTSPDTQYF
TRBV5-1	TRBJ1-1	.	CASSRGPLGNTEAFF
TRBV5-1	TRBJ2-1	TRBD2	CANYLAASYNEQFF
TRBV20-1	TRBJ1-5	TRBD1	CSAGQGNQPQHF